This paragraph reports one T cell receptor beta chain. Its cognate antigen has yet to be identified. No base quality information exists; no much larger clone differs at one position. The sample's time point label, decoded: blood from clinic visit 5 months post-surgery; TSC patient then seizure free. The surgery cases with the highest brain T cell transcript signatures were chosen for TCR beta chain sequencing of brain tissue, and also of blood when blood was available. Before surgery, patients had received at least one anti-epileptic drug. TCR-sequenced patients were children with drug-resistant epilepsy due to tuberous sclerosis complex, focal cortical dysplasia, Rasmussen encephalitis or hemimegalencephaly. Bulk genomic DNA was extracted from unsorted brain tissue and whole blood with the Monarch genomic DNA purification kit. The immunoSEQ assay was used to generate TCR beta chain sequences from genomic DNA. The paper's processing steps were these. CDR3 sequences that did not begin with the conserved framework cysteine at position 104 were removed by hand. To get clonality, the normalized Shannon's Diversity Index was subtracted from one, giving values from 0 (maximal diversity) to 1 (oligoclonal). Differences in the frequency of the same CDR3 between samples, such as brain versus blood, were assessed with chi-squared comparison-of-proportions tests. Public clonotypes were identified through searches of immuneACCESS, and similarity to known antiviral clonotypes was evaluated with the VDJdb browser. TCRdb stores this immuneACCESS table with in-frame sequences only. Part of the clones is absent; in the studies checked, under half of the shortfall reflects unresolved V genes, and no reason is known for the rest. D and trimming were read from the DNA, whereas the V and J calls and clone size are those reported in that table. The sample contains under 400,000 clones, nearly 95% of them found a single time. In total, the top ten clones hold about 6% of the sample.

This entry comes from a study of brain T cells in children with intractable seizures (dated by TCRdb to the early 2020s). Looking at the study overall: A NanoString immunology panel was first used to screen resected brain tissue from about 53 pediatric epilepsy surgery cases for immune gene transcripts. Among the 12 selected surgery cases, eight also had pre-surgery blood sequenced, leaving four with brain tissue only.

What the authors observed across the whole study: The patients' HCMV serostatus was not known, and viral specificity was inferred solely from CDR3 sequence similarity. Because sequencing depth differed between pre- and post-surgery blood, the absence of clones from the pre-surgery sample may reflect undersampling.

Based on the germline V gene, the CDR1 and CDR2 sequences are MNHNS and SASEGT. V is clipped by 1 base and J by 0 bases, and the sequence between their germline boundaries is 12 bases long. There are 16 amino acids in the CDR3, from cysteine to phenylalanine inclusive. The retained sequence is limited to the CDR3, 48 bases, with the frame set at the first base. The specimen comprised peripheral blood, sampled roughly 5 months after surgery. The sequence links TRBV6-1 to TRBJ1-2, with no reliable assignment of the D segment. The clonotype was recovered from a boy younger than two with tuberous sclerosis and intractable seizures. CDR3 protein: CASSEGLRTTNYGYTF. Read as DNA, the sequence is TGTGCCAGCAGTGAAGGTTTGAGAACCACTAACTATGGCTACACCTTC.